Below are 19 T cell receptor beta chains sequenced from a single sample in a study of cytomegalovirus exposure and HLA in healthy donors. Amplification used 60 Vbeta primers and 13 Jbeta primers. Profiling relied on immunoSEQ multiplex PCR, and the TCRdb table lists in-frame clones only, not all of them. The data contain about 120,000 clones, over 65% of them seen just once; the ten biggest clones take up around 20%. Sequencing input: PBMCs. The receptors come from a man younger than 35 in good health and CMV-seropositive.

This chain connects TRBV5-1 to TRBJ1-4; TRBD1 might be the D (5 bases). This CDR3 contains 15 residues. Trimming pared 0 bases from V and 8 bases from J, leaving 14 bases between. CDR1 and CDR2 (germline): SGHRS, YFSETQ. DNA for the CDR3: TGCGCCAGCAGCTTGGTCGGGGGAGGGAACGAAAAACTGTTTTTT. This encodes CASSLVGGGNEKLFF.

The chain employs TRBV28 and TRBJ2-3; 13 bases match TRBD2. The CDR3 contains 16 residues. Germline lookup yields CDR1 MDHEN and CDR2 SYDVKM. V lost 4 bases, J lost 4 bases, and 5 bases stayed unmatched. CDR3 in amino acids: CASSSTSGGRADTQYF. As DNA, the CDR3 is TGTGCCAGCAGTTCGACTAGCGGGGGGCGGGCAGATACGCAGTATTTT.

The J gene is TRBJ2-3, the V gene TRBV5-4; a weak D match, TRBD1 (6 bases). This CDR3 region has 13 residues. Germline V gene sequence: CDR1 SGHNT, CDR2 YYREEE (reference sequence). V was shortened by 1 base and J by 5 bases, with 8 bases between the two germline ends. In DNA form, the CDR3 reads TGTGCCAGCAGCTTGCCAGGGGTAGATACGCAGTATTTT. Translated: CASSLPGVDTQYF. Combining the CDR3 with reference TRBV5-4 and TRBJ2-3 gives the whole variable domain ETGVTQSPTHLIKTRGQQVTLRCSSQSGHNTVSWYQQALGQGPQFIFQYYREEENGRGNFPPRFSGLQFPNYSSELNVNALELDDSALYLCASSLPGVDTQYFGPGTRLTVL.

The CDR3 DNA sequence: TGTGCCAGCAGCTCGGGACTAGCGAACTCCTACGAGCAGTACTTC. It translates to CASSSGLANSYEQYF. The chain has TRBV13 and TRBJ2-7; 10 nucleotides align to TRBD2. V was clipped by 4 bases and J by 0 bases; unmatched bases: 3. The V gene's germline CDR1 is PRHDT and CDR2 FYEKMQ (reference sequence). There are 15 residues in the CDR3.

In this sample, this clone turned up a few times. V is TRBV2 and J is TRBJ2-2, with 8 bases that match TRBD1. The junction had 10 bases not matched to a gene; V was cut back by 4 bases and J by 6 bases. Germline CDR1 reads SNHLY; CDR2 reads FYNNEI. The CDR3 has 16 amino acids. The CDR3 coding sequence is TGTGCCAGCAGTGCCGACAGGGGCGGGTTCGCCGGGGAGCTGTTTTTT. Translation gives CASSADRGGFAGELFF.

The genes are TRBV10-1 and TRBJ2-7; 8 nucleotides line up with TRBD1. Unmatched junction bases numbered 7, after V lost 6 bases and J lost 0 bases. CDR1 and CDR2 (germline): WNHNN, SYGVQD (reference sequence). The CDR3 spans 15 residues. CDR3 sequence (DNA): TGCGCCAGCAGGGGTTGGACAGGGAGCTCCTACGAGCAGTACTTC. Translated: CASRGWTGSSYEQYF.

In the case of this clone: Germline is not matched at one junction end, which may reflect a read error. The chain carries TRBV7-8 and TRBJ1-1; 10 nucleotides line up with TRBD1. The CDR3 runs 12 residues. Per germline, CDR1 SGHVS and CDR2 FQNEAQ. CDR3 DNA sequence: TGTGCCAGCATCCCGACAGGGGGCGCACAGACCTTT. This sequence encodes CASIPTGGAQTF.

This clone was detected only a few times. This chain uses TRBV19 with TRBJ1-2; D is possibly TRBD1 (6 bases). Between the trimmed V and J ends, which lost 2 bases and 3 bases, there was a span of 7 bases. This CDR3 has 13 residues. Looked up from germline, CDR1 is LNHDA and CDR2 is SQIVND (reference sequence). In nucleotides, the CDR3 is TGTGCCAGTAGTATAAACAGGGACTATGGCTACACCTTC. As protein: CASSINRDYGYTF.

The V and J genes are TRBV11-3 and TRBJ2-5; 8 bases match TRBD1. The CDR3 covers 13 residues. Per germline, CDR1 SGHNT and CDR2 YENEEA. J gave up 5 bases and V 4 bases, and 3 bases lay outside the gene matches. The CDR3 DNA reads TGTGCCAGCAGCTCCAGACAGGGGGAGACCCAGTACTTC. Its protein product is CASSSRQGETQYF.

The chain recombines TRBV7-3 with TRBJ2-1; 8 bases line up with TRBD1. V shed 4 bases, J shed 7 bases, and the junction held 3 bases outside the gene matches. Germline CDR1 and CDR2: SGHTA and FQGTGA. The CDR3 consists of 13 residues. The CDR3 DNA reads TGTGCCAGCAGCTCTCAGGGGGCGAATGAGCAGTTCTTC. Amino acids: CASSSQGANEQFF.

This chain joins TRBV30 and TRBJ2-3; 8 nucleotides line up with TRBD1. The ends lost 7 bases at V and 5 bases at J; junction bases unmatched: 8. This CDR3 has 13 residues. CDR1 GTSNPN and CDR2 SVGIG come from the germline V gene (reference sequence). The DNA for the CDR3 is TGTGCCTACAAGGACAGGGAGTTAGATACGCAGTATTTT. Translated: CAYKDRELDTQYF.

This clone is a singleton in its sample. The chain joins TRBV4-1 to TRBJ2-3, with 8 bases aligning to TRBD2. CDR1 and CDR2 (germline): MGHRA, YSYEKL. The CDR3 consists of 15 residues. Trimming removed 4 bases from V and 0 bases from J; junction bases left unmatched: 3. CDR3 bases: TGCGCCAGCAGCCTAGCGGGGACTAGCACAGATACGCAGTATTTT. This translates into CASSLAGTSTDTQYF.

The rearrangement uses TRBV9 and TRBJ2-2; TRBD1 might be the D (5 bases). The germline V and J ends were trimmed by 10 bases and 2 bases, with 15 bases remaining between them. In germline, CDR1 is SGDLS, CDR2 YYNGEE. This CDR3 comprises 14 residues. The CDR3 region has the DNA TGTGCCTCCTCTAGGGGCCTAAACACCGGGGAGCTGTTTTTT. Translated: CASSRGLNTGELFF.

The chain joins TRBV28 to TRBJ1-2; perhaps TRBD1 as D (6 bases). Germline assignment: CDR1 MDHEN and CDR2 SYDVKM. The CDR3 spans 12 residues. Trimming shortened V by 4 bases and J by 7 bases, and 10 bases separated the two germline ends. The CDR3, as DNA: TGTGCCAGCAGTTCAGGACAGCTTGGCTACACCTTC. This codes for CASSSGQLGYTF.

The genes are TRBV27 and TRBJ2-3; maybe TRBD2 (5 bases). This CDR3 has 11 amino acids. From germline, CDR1 is MNHEY and CDR2 SMNVEV (reference sequence). V was clipped by 8 bases and J by 5 bases, with 8 bases between them. CDR3 sequence: CASGRRDTQYF. CDR3 nucleotide sequence: TGTGCCAGCGGGAGACGAGATACGCAGTATTTT.

This clone was observed a few times. The chain recombines TRBV6-5 with TRBJ1-4, with D tentatively TRBD1 (6 bases). Between the trimmed V and J ends, which lost 8 bases and 6 bases, there was a span of 16 bases. This CDR3 region has 14 residues. Per germline, CDR1 MNHEY and CDR2 SVGAGI. The CDR3 DNA reads as TGTGCCAGCCGCCGGGGGGCGGCGTATGAAAAACTGTTTTTT. Translated: CASRRGAAYEKLFF.

V is TRBV13 and J is TRBJ2-3; D is unclear. V was shortened by 0 bases and J by 5 bases, with 9 bases between the two germline ends. Germline V CDR1 and CDR2: PRHDT, FYEKMQ (reference sequence). This CDR3 comprises 14 residues. The CDR3 DNA is TGTGCCAGCAGCTTAGGGCAGATCCAAGATACGCAGTATTTT. Residues: CASSLGQIQDTQYF.

This clone has a handful of counts. The chain has TRBV6-1 and TRBJ1-1; no clear D gene. Germline-derived CDR1 and CDR2 are MNHNS and SASEGT. Trimming removed 11 bases from V and 2 bases from J, with 12 bases in between. The CDR3 extends over 12 amino acids. The CDR3 here is CAARRVNTEAFF. CDR3 bases: TGTGCCGCCCGTCGGGTAAACACTGAAGCTTTCTTT.

This clone was seen only once. V is TRBV28 and J is TRBJ1-2, with D maybe TRBD1 (6 bases). Germline lookup yields CDR1 MDHEN and CDR2 SYDVKM. This CDR3 spans 14 amino acids. V was cut by 5 bases and J by 2 bases, with 12 bases left in between. The CDR3, as DNA: TGTGCCAGCAGTCGAGACAGGCCGAACTATGGCTACACCTTC. Encoded protein: CASSRDRPNYGYTF.